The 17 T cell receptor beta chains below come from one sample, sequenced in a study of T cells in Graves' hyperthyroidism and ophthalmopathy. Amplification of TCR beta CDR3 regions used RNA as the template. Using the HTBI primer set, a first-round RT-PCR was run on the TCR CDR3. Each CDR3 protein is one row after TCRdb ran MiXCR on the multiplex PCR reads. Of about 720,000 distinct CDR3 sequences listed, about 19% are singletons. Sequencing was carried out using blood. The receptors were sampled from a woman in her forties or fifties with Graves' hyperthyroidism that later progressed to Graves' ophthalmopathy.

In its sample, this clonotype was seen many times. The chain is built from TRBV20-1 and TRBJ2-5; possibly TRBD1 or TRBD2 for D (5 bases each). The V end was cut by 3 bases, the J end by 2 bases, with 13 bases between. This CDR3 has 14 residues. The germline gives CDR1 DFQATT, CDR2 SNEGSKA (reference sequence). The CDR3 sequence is CSARPVGVQETQYF. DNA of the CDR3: TGCAGTGCTAGGCCCGTGGGGGTGCAAGAGACCCAGTACTTC.

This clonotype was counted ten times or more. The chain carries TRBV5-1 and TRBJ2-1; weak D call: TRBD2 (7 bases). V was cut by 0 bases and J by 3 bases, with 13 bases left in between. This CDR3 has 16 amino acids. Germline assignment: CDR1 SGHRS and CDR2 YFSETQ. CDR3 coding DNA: TGCGCCAGCAGCTTGGGGCAGGGGAGGGGCTACAATGAGCAGTTCTTC. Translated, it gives CASSLGQGRGYNEQFF.

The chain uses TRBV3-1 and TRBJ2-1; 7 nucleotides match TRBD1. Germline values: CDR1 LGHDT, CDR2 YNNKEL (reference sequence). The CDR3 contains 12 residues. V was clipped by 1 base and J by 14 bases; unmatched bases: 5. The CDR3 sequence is CASSQGQGGEFF. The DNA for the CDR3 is TGTGCCAGCAGCCAAGGACAGGGTGGCGAGTTCTTC.

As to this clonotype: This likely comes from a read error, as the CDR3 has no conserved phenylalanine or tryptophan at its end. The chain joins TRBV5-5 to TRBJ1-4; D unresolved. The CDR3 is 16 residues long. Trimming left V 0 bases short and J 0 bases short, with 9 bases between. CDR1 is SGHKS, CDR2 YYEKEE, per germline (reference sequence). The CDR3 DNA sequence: TGTGCCAGCAGCTTGGGACCACGGACAACTAATGAAAAACTGTTTCTT. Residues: CASSLGPRTTNEKLFL.

CDR3 bases: TGTGCCAGCAGCTTAGAGTACCTCTATGGCTACACCTTC. The encoded protein is CASSLEYLYGYTF. J is TRBJ1-2 and V is TRBV7-2; the D is unclear. The CDR3 length is 13 residues. V was shortened by 1 base and J by 4 bases, with 7 bases between the two germline ends. Germline lookup yields CDR1 SGHTA and CDR2 FQGNSA.

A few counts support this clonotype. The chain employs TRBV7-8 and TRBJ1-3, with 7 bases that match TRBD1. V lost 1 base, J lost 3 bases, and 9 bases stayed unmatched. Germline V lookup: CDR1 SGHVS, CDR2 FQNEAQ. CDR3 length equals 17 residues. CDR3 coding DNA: TGTGCCAGCAGCTTAGATAGGGGGCATCTGCGTGGAAACACCATATATTTT. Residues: CASSLDRGHLRGNTIYF.

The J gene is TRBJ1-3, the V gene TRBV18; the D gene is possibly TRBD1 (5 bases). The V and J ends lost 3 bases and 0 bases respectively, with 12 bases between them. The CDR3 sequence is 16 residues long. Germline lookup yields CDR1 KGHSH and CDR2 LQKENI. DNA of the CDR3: TGTGCCAGCTCACCGGGCGAGGGGTACTCTGGAAACACCATATATTTT. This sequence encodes CASSPGEGYSGNTIYF.

The CDR3 coding sequence is TGTGCCAGCAGGACCAAAGCGGGGGGGAGGTACAATGAGCAGTTCTTC. This sequence encodes CASRTKAGGRYNEQFF. J is TRBJ2-1 and V is TRBV5-4, with 10 bases matching TRBD2. After removal of 5 bases from V and 4 bases from J, the junction contained 9 bases not matched to a gene. Germline V lookup: CDR1 SGHNT, CDR2 YYREEE (reference sequence). This CDR3 spans 16 amino acids.

CDR3 region: CATQRGRNSPLHF. The CDR3 DNA is TGTGCCACTCAAAGGGGCCGTAATTCACCCCTCCACTTT. The genes are TRBV6-1 and TRBJ1-6; tentatively, D is TRBD1 (5 bases). The CDR3 sequence is 13 residues long. Trimming pared 10 bases from V and 6 bases from J, leaving 13 bases between. CDR1 and CDR2 (germline): MNHNS, SASEGT.

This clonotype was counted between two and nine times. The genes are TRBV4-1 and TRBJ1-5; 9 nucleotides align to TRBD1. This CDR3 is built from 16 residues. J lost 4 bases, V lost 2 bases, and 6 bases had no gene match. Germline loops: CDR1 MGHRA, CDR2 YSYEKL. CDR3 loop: CASSQWTGASNQPQHF. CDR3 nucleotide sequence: TGCGCCAGCAGCCAATGGACAGGGGCAAGTAATCAGCCCCAGCATTTT.

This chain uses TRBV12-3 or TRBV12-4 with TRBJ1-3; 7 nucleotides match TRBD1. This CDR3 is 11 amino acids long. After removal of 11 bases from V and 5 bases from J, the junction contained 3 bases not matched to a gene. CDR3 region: CAVGGRNTIYF. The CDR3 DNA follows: TGTGCCGTAGGGGGCCGAAACACCATATATTTT.

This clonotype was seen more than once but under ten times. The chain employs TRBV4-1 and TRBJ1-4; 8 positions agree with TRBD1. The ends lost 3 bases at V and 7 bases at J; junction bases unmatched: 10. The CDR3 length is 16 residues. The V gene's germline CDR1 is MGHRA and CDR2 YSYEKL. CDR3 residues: CASSHHRGRGREKLFF. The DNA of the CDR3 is TGCGCCAGCAGCCACCACCGAGGCAGGGGGCGTGAAAAACTGTTTTTT.

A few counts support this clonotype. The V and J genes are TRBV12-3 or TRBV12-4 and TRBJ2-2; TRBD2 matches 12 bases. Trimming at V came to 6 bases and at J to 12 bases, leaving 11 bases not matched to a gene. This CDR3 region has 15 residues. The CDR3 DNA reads TGTGCCAGCAGACTCGCCGGGACTAGCGGGTCCCAGCTGTTTTTT. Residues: CASRLAGTSGSQLFF.

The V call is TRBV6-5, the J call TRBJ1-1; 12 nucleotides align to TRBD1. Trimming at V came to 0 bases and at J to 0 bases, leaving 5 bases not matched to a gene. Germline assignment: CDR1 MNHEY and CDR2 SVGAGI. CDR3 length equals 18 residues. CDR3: CASSYSVGDRGLNTEAFF. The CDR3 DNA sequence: TGTGCCAGCAGTTACTCTGTTGGGGACAGGGGGCTGAACACTGAAGCTTTCTTT.

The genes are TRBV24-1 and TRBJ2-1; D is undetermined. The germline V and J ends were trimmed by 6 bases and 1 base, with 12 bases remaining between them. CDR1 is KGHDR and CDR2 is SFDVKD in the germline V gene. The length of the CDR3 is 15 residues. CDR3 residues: CATSQQGKSYNEQFF. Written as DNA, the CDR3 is TGTGCCACCAGTCAGCAAGGGAAGTCCTACAATGAGCAGTTCTTC.

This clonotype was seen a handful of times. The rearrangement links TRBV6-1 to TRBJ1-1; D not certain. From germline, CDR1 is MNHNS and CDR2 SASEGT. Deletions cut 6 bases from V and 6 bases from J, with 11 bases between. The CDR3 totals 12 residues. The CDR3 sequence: CASSFDGAEAFF. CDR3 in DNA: TGTGCCAGCAGCTTCGACGGGGCTGAAGCTTTCTTT.

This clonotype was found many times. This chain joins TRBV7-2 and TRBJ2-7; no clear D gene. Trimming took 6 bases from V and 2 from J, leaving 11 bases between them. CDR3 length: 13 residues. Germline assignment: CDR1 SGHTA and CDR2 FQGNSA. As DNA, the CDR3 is TGTGCCAGCAGGGCCCTCCCCGCCTACGAGCAGTACTTC. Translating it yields CASRALPAYEQYF.